This T cell receptor (beta chain) was sequenced during a study of OX40 agonist ivuxolimab in advanced cancers. The overall study: Allowance was made for prior anti-PD-1, anti-PD-L1 or anti-CTLA-4 therapy, and roughly 40% had some.

Overall study findings and caveats: Expanded clones belonging to CD8+ T cells outnumbered, on average, those of CD4+.

Clones were read by immunoSEQ multiplex PCR, and TCRdb kept only the in-frame ones, dropping some. The sample contains more than 65,000 clones, about 81% of which appear only once. Remarks on this clone: Its antigen remains unknown.

Blood specimens came from baseline, cycle 4 day 1, and cycle 7 day 1. The V gene's germline CDR1 is SGDLS and CDR2 YYNGEE. This CDR3 comprises 12 residues. Trimming cost V 4 bases and J 3 bases, with 8 bases left between them. The input for sequencing was CD4+ or CD8+ T cells sorted from blood, taken in a trial of the OX40 agonist ivuxolimab. The chain is built from TRBV9 and TRBJ2-7; no definite D call. This receptor was obtained from an adult with an advanced solid tumor such as melanoma, head and neck, liver or kidney cancer. The CDR3 sequence is CASSPNFYEQYF. In DNA form, the CDR3 reads TGTGCCAGCAGCCCTAACTTCTACGAGCAGTACTTC.